This is a list of T cell receptor beta chains from one sample in a study of CD8 T cells in ankylosing spondylitis. One entry per CDR3 protein, called by TCRdb with MiXCR from the 5' RACE reads. The sample has some 130,000 distinct CDR3 sequences; over 10% are singletons. The sequencing sample was made of blood, either unsorted or a sorted T cell fraction (not recorded which). The origin of the receptors is a female donor with ankylosing spondylitis or in good health (not recorded which). CDR3s leave out the opening cysteine and the closing phenylalanine or tryptophan. Clone size is not always given. Where it is, it says once, few, many or a class for expanded clones.

>TRBJ1-1|9|.|TRBV29-1
SVQGNTEAF
>TRBJ1-2|10|many|TRBV20-1
SAPGQSYGYT
>TRBJ1-1|12|many|TRBV15
ATSRVPGAILAF
>TRBJ2-3|12|many|TRBV6-1
ASSLAGERDTQY
>TRBJ2-3|11|many|TRBV11-3
ASGTGPFDTQY
>TRBJ2-5|12|once|TRBV7-2
ASSLTLLQETQY
>TRBJ1-5|11|many|TRBV2
ASSDLRNQPQH
>TRBJ1-5|11|once|TRBV2
AYSGDGNQPQH
>TRBJ2-5|11|many|TRBV23-1
ASSPSGGETQY
>TRBJ2-1|16|many|TRBV12-3/TRBV12-4
ASSFLVGGRGVYNEQF
>TRBJ2-6|15|few|TRBV6-1
ASSLRPGATGANVLT
>TRBJ2-2|10|.|TRBV7-9
ASSFAAGELF
>TRBJ1-2|11|many|TRBV29-1
SVEGRGRYGYT
>TRBJ2-3|12|few|TRBV7-9
ASSREGVADTQY